This T cell receptor beta chain appears in the sequencing data of a study of tumor-infiltrating lymphocytes in primary liver carcinoma. Study context: Men as well as women, aged 30 to 69 years, made up the patients. Measuring roughly 4 to 10 cm across, the tumors were staged as T1-T3 N0M0.

RNA was extracted from whole blood without cell sorting, alongside germline DNA. From approximately 0.5 ug of total RNA, TCR beta-specific cDNA was reverse-transcribed using a constant-region primer. Sequencing libraries for TCR beta derived from three nested multiplex PCR rounds that used slightly modified ARM-PCR. Running ten to eleven cycles apiece, the first two PCR rounds relied on TRBV1-TRBV30 forward primers together with a C-beta reverse primer. TCRdb recomputed calls from the multiplex PCR reads with MiXCR, one row per CDR3 protein. Among 300,000 to 350,000 distinct CDR3 sequences, about two thirds were seen once, and the ten largest hold about 6.3%. V lost 2 bases to trimming and J lost 2 bases, with 9 bases between them. The CDR3 consists of 14 residues. The germline gives CDR1 SGHAT, CDR2 FQDESV (reference sequence). Notes on the study in general: Tumor specimens were characterized by a significantly higher top-250-clone fraction than blood (p = 0.039). Bulk samples went unsorted, so CD4+ and CD8+ repertoires were not compared.

In its sample, this clonotype was seen many times. Its target is not known. The clonotype was recovered from a middle-aged man with primary liver carcinoma and hepatitis B virus infection. The chain couples TRBV11-1 to TRBJ2-5, with D possibly matching TRBD1 (6 bases). The source material was peripheral blood. For the CDR3, the DNA is TGTGCCAGCAGCTTATCTACAGGGCAAGAGACCCAGTACTTC. Translating gives CASSLSTGQETQYF.